These T cell receptor beta chains were read from a single sample in a study of immune characterization of retroperitoneal liposarcoma. TCRdb reanalysed the PCR reads using MiXCR and keeps one entry per CDR3 protein. The sample shows 2,100 or so distinct CDR3 sequences, approximately 33% of them seen only once. Sequenced sample: tumor tissue. These receptors were taken from a male donor with retroperitoneal liposarcoma. The CDR3 runs from the conserved cysteine through the conserved F or W.

j_call | v_call | cdr3_length | cdr3_aa
- | TRBV6-5 | 17 | CASSVAGVAPGSYEQYF
TRBJ2-5 | TRBV27 | 16 | CASSSPRGRSYNEQYF
- | TRBV6-1 | 12 | CASRDSSREQYF
TRBJ1-1 | TRBV27 | 15 | CASSLVQGWYTEAFF
TRBJ1-5 | TRBV6-1 | 14 | CASLPGHSNQPQHF
- | TRBV6-1 | 12 | CASSEVGDEQYF
TRBJ2-3 | TRBV6-5 | 17 | CASSTEFSYRGTDTQYF
TRBJ2-1 | TRBV6-8 | 17 | CASSYSTPGRGGYEQFF
- | TRBV7-2 | 14 | CASSLRGDYNEQYF
TRBJ2-1 | TRBV7-2 | 17 | CASSPRGGQGNSYEQFF
- | TRBV7-2 | 15 | CASNPGGTITYEQYF
TRBJ2-1 | TRBV5-1 | 15 | CASKQDEGPYNEQFF
TRBJ2-3 | TRBV5-1 | 18 | CASSLTPTSGSITDTQYF
TRBJ2-1 | TRBV7-2 | 15 | CASSLSSGDHNEQFF
TRBJ2-3 | TRBV20-1 | 13 | CSASTVVADTQYF
- | TRBV6-1 | 14 | CASSEGQGAYEQYF
TRBJ2-1 | TRBV7-2 | 13 | CASSFNGGFEQFF
- | TRBV11-3 | 12 | CASSPTGREQYF
TRBJ2-1 | TRBV6-1 | 12 | CASSISRNEQFF
TRBJ2-2 | TRBV5-1 | 14 | CASSLESVTGELFF
TRBJ2-2 | TRBV30 | 13 | CASPKQGTGELFF
- | TRBV7-2 | 16 | CASSPLALVQLETQYF
TRBJ2-5 | TRBV4-1 | 15 | CASSLSLGGSKTQYF
TRBJ2-1 | TRBV6-1 | 15 | CASSELAGEGSEQFF
- | TRBV6-1 | 13 | CASRGQGSYEQYF
TRBJ2-5 | TRBV6-6 | 14 | CASSPGFEQETQYF
TRBJ2-7 | TRBV6-1 | 16 | CASSEPGRGSHYEQYF
- | TRBV7-2 | 15 | CASSLRTSQGNEQYF
TRBJ2-2 | TRBV6-6 | 14 | CASSRRDDTGELFF
- | TRBV6-7 | 15 | CASSSPTGSSYEQYF
TRBJ2-3 | TRBV10-2 | 16 | CASRWDSATSTDTQYF